Below are 11 T cell receptor beta chains sequenced from a single sample in a study of post-analysis software for immune sequencing data. Study-wide results and caveats: Controls had lower frequencies than patients of roughly five TRBV segments, which included TRBV5-6, TRBV5-1 and TRBV20-1.

Unique molecular identifiers were carried by the TCR beta cDNA libraries. Via MiXCR, TCRdb re-called the PCR reads, giving one row per CDR3 protein. In the table there are hundreds of thousands of distinct CDR3 sequences, about 53% of which are singletons. Antigens for these TCRs are unknown. The sequencing sample was made of blood. The origin of the receptors is a girl between 10 and 17 years old with multiple sclerosis.

CDR3: CASSVTLADNEQFF. Written as DNA, the CDR3 is TGTGCCAGCAGCGTAACCTTAGCGGACAATGAGCAGTTCTTC. This chain links TRBV9 with TRBJ2-1; TRBD2 might be the D (6 bases). This CDR3 is 14 amino acids long. The V end was cut by 1 base, the J end by 5 bases, with 10 bases between. Germline assignment: CDR1 SGDLS and CDR2 YYNGEE. The full variable domain, in which reference TRBV9 and TRBJ2-1 provide the parts outside the CDR3, is DSGVTQTPKHLITATGQRVTLRCSPRSGDLSVYWYQQSLDQGLQFLIQYYNGEERAKGNILERFSAQQFPDLHSELNLSSLELGDSALYFCASSVTLADNEQFFGPGTRLTVL.

This chain connects TRBV7-3 to TRBJ2-4; 10 bases are shared with TRBD1. Trimming removed 0 bases from V and 0 bases from J; junction bases left unmatched: 2. The CDR3 contains 17 residues. Per the germline V gene, CDR1 is SGHTA and CDR2 is FQGTGA. CDR3 in DNA: TGTGCCAGCAGCTTAACAGGACAGGGGGTAGCCAAAAACATTCAGTACTTC. Residues: CASSLTGQGVAKNIQYF.

This chain links TRBV6-6 with TRBJ2-3, with D unresolved. This CDR3 spans 10 amino acids. V lost 6 bases to trimming and J lost 5 bases, with 3 bases between them. Germline V gives CDR1 MNHNY, CDR2 SVGAGI (reference sequence). CDR3 coding DNA: TGTGCCAGCAGGGAAGATACGCAGTATTTT. This translates into CASREDTQYF.

The chain joins TRBV7-9 to TRBJ2-1; D ambiguous. Germline CDR1 is SEHNR and CDR2 is FQNEAQ (reference sequence). The V and J ends lost 5 bases and 0 bases respectively, with 20 bases between them. The CDR3 is made up of 18 amino acids. The CDR3 loop is CASSLPLADSSSYNEQFF. CDR3 sequence (DNA): TGTGCCAGCAGCCTTCCATTGGCGGATTCGAGCTCCTACAATGAGCAGTTCTTC.

The chain carries TRBV29-1 and TRBJ1-2; perhaps TRBD1 as D (6 bases). There are 13 residues in the CDR3. CDR1 and CDR2 from the germline V gene are SQVTM and ANQGSEA. Trimming removed 6 bases from V and 2 bases from J, with 13 bases in between. The CDR3 loop reads CSVGQRLNYGYTF. DNA of the CDR3: TGCAGCGTCGGACAGCGGTTGAACTATGGCTACACCTTC.

The rearrangement joins TRBV20-1 to TRBJ2-7; 7 positions agree with TRBD1. Germline CDR1 reads DFQATT; CDR2 reads SNEGSKA (reference sequence). This CDR3 is built from 16 residues. With 6 bases clipped from V and 0 bases from J, the junction kept 14 bases outside the gene matches. In DNA, the CDR3 is TGCAGTGCCCCAACGACGACAGGGATAGACTCCTACGAGCAGTACTTC. Protein sequence: CSAPTTTGIDSYEQYF.

The V call is TRBV29-1, the J call TRBJ2-3; D possibly corresponds to TRBD2 (5 bases). Germline loops: CDR1 SQVTM, CDR2 ANQGSEA. The CDR3 runs 11 residues. Trimming cost V 6 bases and J 5 bases, with 9 bases left between them. Here the CDR3 DNA reads TGCAGCGTCTACGGGGTAGATACGCAGTATTTT. Protein product: CSVYGVDTQYF.

This clonotype has a handful of counts. The chain employs TRBV20-1 and TRBJ2-5; TRBD1 is a possible D gene (6 bases). This CDR3 has 13 amino acids. Looked up from germline, CDR1 is DFQATT and CDR2 is SNEGSKA (reference sequence). The V and J ends lost 6 bases and 1 base respectively, with 12 bases between them. The CDR3 DNA reads as TGCAGTGCCAGCGACAGGCCCCAAGAGACCCAGTACTTC. Translated: CSASDRPQETQYF.

Here the CDR3 reads CASSISFGRGETQYF. The CDR3 DNA follows: TGTGCCAGCAGCATATCATTCGGTCGGGGGGAGACCCAGTACTTC. This sequence joins TRBV5-5 and TRBJ2-5; TRBD2 might be the D (6 bases). Per the germline V gene, CDR1 is SGHKS and CDR2 is YYEKEE (reference sequence). The CDR3 spans 15 residues. Deletions cut 4 bases from V and 5 bases from J, with 18 bases between.

The chain employs TRBV20-1 and TRBJ1-5, with TRBD1 matching over 7 bases. CDR1 is DFQATT, CDR2 SNEGSKA, per germline (reference sequence). The CDR3 length is 15 residues. V trimming: 6 bases; J trimming: 6 bases; junction bases outside the gene matches: 14. This CDR3 reads CSARLSPGGGQPQHF. The CDR3 DNA reads as TGCAGTGCCCGGCTATCCCCAGGGGGAGGTCAGCCCCAGCATTTT.

The rearrangement links TRBV6-6 to TRBJ2-7; D gene unclear. Germline-derived CDR1 and CDR2 are MNHNY and SVGAGI (reference sequence). This CDR3 is 13 amino acids long. Trimming removed 6 bases at V and 4 bases at J, with 13 bases between. CDR3 coding DNA: TGTGCCAGCAGCCGTCAAGACGGTTACGAGCAGTACTTC. This translates into CASSRQDGYEQYF.